The 16 T cell receptor beta chains reported below all come from one sample, sequenced in a study of blood T cell repertoires in COVID-19. Assay used: immunoSEQ multiplex PCR; TCRdb lists only in-frame clones, some missing. The sample gives about 120,000 clones, under 90% of which show up once; 3% to 5% is in the top ten. The source material was peripheral blood. The source of these receptors is a man in his sixties with acute or convalescent COVID-19.

This chain links TRBV24-1 with TRBJ2-7; the match to TRBD1 covers 9 bases. V was pared by 2 bases and J by 5 bases, with 6 bases of the junction left unmatched. The germline V gene has CDR1 KGHDR and CDR2 SFDVKD. The CDR3 has 15 amino acids. The CDR3 DNA is TGTGCCACCAGTGATTCCCGGGACAGGGTCCACGAGCAGTACTTC. Its translation is CATSDSRDRVHEQYF.

This chain links TRBV21-1 with TRBJ2-5; the table assigns TRBD2, which was not confirmed against the DNA. TRBV21-1 is marked as a pseudogene. This CDR3 has 16 amino acids. The CDR3 protein is CASSKETPAGIETQYF. As DNA, the CDR3 is TGTGCCAGCAGCAAAGAAACGCCGGCGGGAATCGAGACCCAGTACTTC.

The V gene is TRBV11-2, the J gene TRBJ2-7, with a weak D call TRBD2 (5 bases). Trimming took 3 bases from V and 9 from J, leaving 15 bases between them. CDR1 is SGHAT and CDR2 is FQNNGV in the germline V gene. The CDR3 contains 13 residues. CDR3 residues: CASSLDFLLGQYF. CDR3 in DNA: TGTGCCAGCAGCTTGGACTTTTTGTTGGGGCAGTACTTC.

In its sample, this clone was seen once. The chain carries TRBV10-3 and TRBJ1-1, with D tentatively TRBD1 (5 bases). The CDR3 runs to 14 residues. Germline CDR1 is ENHRY and CDR2 is SYGVKD. With 5 bases removed from V and 3 bases from J, the gap between germline ends came to 13 bases. Here the CDR3 reads CAISLQGRDTEAFF. The CDR3 DNA reads TGTGCCATCAGTCTGCAGGGCCGGGACACTGAAGCTTTCTTT.

CDR3 in DNA: TGTGCCACTCAAGGGGTTGGTCAGCCCCAGCATTTT. This encodes CATQGVGQPQHF. V usage is TRBV28 and J usage is TRBJ1-5, with a weak D call TRBD1 (5 bases). Trimming took 10 bases from V and 6 from J, leaving 13 bases between them. This CDR3 contains 12 residues. The germline V gene has CDR1 MDHEN and CDR2 SYDVKM.

The chain combines TRBV6-2 or TRBV6-3 with TRBJ2-1; D possibly corresponds to TRBD2 (6 bases). The CDR3 spans 11 residues. Germline CDR1 and CDR2: MNHEY and SVGEGT. Trimming took 5 bases from V and 9 from J, leaving 8 bases between them. This CDR3 reads CASSLGGEQFF. The CDR3 DNA reads as TGTGCCAGCAGTCTGGGGGGTGAGCAGTTCTTC.

The V and J genes are TRBV28 and TRBJ1-2, with TRBD1 identical over 12 bases. This CDR3 is 17 amino acids long. The germline V gene has CDR1 MDHEN and CDR2 SYDVKM. V dropped 7 bases and J dropped 3; count of bases not matched to a gene: 12. In nucleotides, the CDR3 is TGTGCCAGCAACCTAGCCGGGACAGGGGGCCTGGACTATGGCTACACCTTC. Its protein is CASNLAGTGGLDYGYTF.

Only one count was recorded for this clone. This rearrangement joins TRBV5-4 to TRBJ2-1; TRBD2 aligns across 8 bases. V trimming: 2 bases; J trimming: 4 bases; junction bases outside the gene matches: 5. The CDR3 is made up of 15 amino acids. CDR1 is SGHNT, CDR2 YYREEE, per germline (reference sequence). CDR3 protein: CASSLAAGEYNEQFF. CDR3 sequence (DNA): TGTGCCAGCAGCTTAGCAGCGGGAGAATACAATGAGCAGTTCTTC.

The J gene is TRBJ1-2, the V gene TRBV12-3 or TRBV12-4; 8 nucleotides match TRBD1. V was clipped by 3 bases and J by 8 bases; unmatched bases: 5. The CDR3 loop spans 13 amino acids. The CDR3 is CASSFSDRDGYTF. The CDR3 DNA sequence: TGTGCCAGCAGTTTCTCGGACAGGGACGGCTACACCTTC.

This rearrangement joins TRBV3-1 (or the pseudogene TRBV3-2) to TRBJ2-2; TRBD2 agrees at 8 bases. The CDR3 loop spans 15 amino acids. The trim removed 6 bases at V and 1 base at J, leaving 4 bases unmatched. CDR1 and CDR2 (germline): LGHDT, YNNKEL (reference sequence). The CDR3 region is CASRLAGKNTGELFF. In nucleotides, the CDR3 is TGTGCCAGCAGATTAGCGGGGAAGAACACCGGGGAGCTGTTTTTT.

The V call is TRBV11-2, the J call TRBJ1-4; D ambiguous. V lost 5 bases and J 5 bases, leaving 9 bases between the germline ends. This CDR3 has 13 residues. Looked up from germline, CDR1 is SGHAT and CDR2 is FQNNGV. The CDR3 DNA reads as TGTGCCAGCAGCCCGCGGTTAAATGAAAAACTGTTTTTT. Protein product: CASSPRLNEKLFF. Full variable domain (outside the CDR3, taken from reference TRBV11-2 and TRBJ1-4): EAGVAQSPRYKIIEKRQSVAFWCNPISGHATLYWYQQILGQGPKLLIQFQNNGVVDDSQLPKDRFSAERLKGVDSTLKIQPAKLEDSAVYLCASSPRLNEKLFFGSGTQLSVL.

The V and J genes are TRBV5-4 and TRBJ2-1, with 9 bases fitting TRBD2. This CDR3 region has 16 residues. V gave up 2 bases and J gave up 4 bases; unmatched junction bases: 7. CDR1 is SGHNT, CDR2 YYREEE, per germline (reference sequence). CDR3 in DNA: TGTGCCAGCAGCTTAGATCCCGGACTAGCGTACAATGAGCAGTTCTTC. Amino acid sequence: CASSLDPGLAYNEQFF. Looking up the rest from reference TRBV5-4 and TRBJ2-1 gives the full variable domain: ETGVTQSPTHLIKTRGQQVTLRCSSQSGHNTVSWYQQALGQGPQFIFQYYREEENGRGNFPPRFSGLQFPNYSSELNVNALELDDSALYLCASSLDPGLAYNEQFFGPGTRLTVL.

This clone was recorded a few times. The rearrangement links TRBV19 to TRBJ2-5, with D tentatively TRBD1 (5 bases). The CDR3 spans 15 residues. Per germline, CDR1 LNHDA and CDR2 SQIVND (reference sequence). Trimming shortened V by 1 base and J by 4 bases, and 13 bases separated the two germline ends. The CDR3 coding sequence is TGTGCCAGTAGTATAGGAAAGGGGTCCTTAGAGACCCAGTACTTC. Protein product: CASSIGKGSLETQYF. The full variable domain, in which reference TRBV19 and TRBJ2-5 provide the parts outside the CDR3, is DGGITQSPKYLFRKEGQNVTLSCEQNLNHDAMYWYRQDPGQGLRLIYYSQIVNDFQKGDIAEGYSVSREKKESFPLTVTSAQKNPTAFYLCASSIGKGSLETQYFGPGTRLLVL.

This clone occurred once. This chain links TRBV28 with TRBJ1-3, with TRBD1 identical over 8 bases. The trim removed 4 bases at V and 4 bases at J, leaving 6 bases unmatched. This CDR3 has 15 amino acids. CDR1 is MDHEN and CDR2 is SYDVKM in the germline V gene. CDR3: CASSSRGLGGNTIYF. Here the CDR3 DNA reads TGTGCCAGCAGTTCCAGGGGGCTAGGAGGAAACACCATATATTTT. The variable domain in full, with the rest retrieved from reference TRBV28 and TRBJ1-3, is DVKVTQSSRYLVKRTGEKVFLECVQDMDHENMFWYRQDPGLGLRLIYFSYDVKMKEKGDIPEGYSVSREKKERFSLILESASTNQTSMYLCASSSRGLGGNTIYFGEGSWLTVV.

The chain combines TRBV7-9 with TRBJ2-1; 9 bases are a match to TRBD2. The CDR3 has 16 amino acids. V dropped 4 bases and J dropped 7; count of bases not matched to a gene: 11. Germline lookup yields CDR1 SEHNR and CDR2 FQNEAQ (reference sequence). In nucleotides, the CDR3 is TGTGCCAGCAGCTCCCCGGGTACTAGCGGGTCAAATGAGCAGTTCTTC. This gives the protein CASSSPGTSGSNEQFF.

V and J are TRBV3-1 (or the pseudogene TRBV3-2) and TRBJ1-3, with TRBD1 matching over 9 bases. The ends lost 3 bases at V and 1 base at J; junction bases unmatched: 7. The CDR3 runs to 17 residues. The V gene's germline CDR1 is LGHDT and CDR2 YNNKEL (reference sequence). The DNA of the CDR3 is TGTGCCAGCAGCCATCTCAGGACAGGGGCGTCTGGAAACACCATATATTTT. It specifies CASSHLRTGASGNTIYF.